This T cell receptor beta chain was identified in a study of T-cell reconstitution after alpha-beta-depleted transplantation in children. Unique molecular identifiers featured in how the TCRbeta library was prepared. TCRdb re-called the PCR reads through MiXCR, storing one row per CDR3 protein. The table has some 530,000 distinct CDR3 sequences, around 13% seen once. V lost 3 bases to trimming and J lost 3 bases, with 8 bases between them. From germline, CDR1 is DFQATT and CDR2 SNEGSKA (reference sequence). The CDR3 loop spans 12 amino acids. The sample consisted of PBMCs from the stem cell graft donor, taken from the stem cell graft. The J gene is TRBJ1-2, the V gene TRBV20-1, with no clear D. This receptor was obtained from a human donor who donated a stem cell graft to a child with combined immunodeficiency. This CDR3 is CSASPEYYGYTF. CDR3 DNA sequence: TGCAGTGCTAGCCCAGAATACTATGGCTACACCTTC.